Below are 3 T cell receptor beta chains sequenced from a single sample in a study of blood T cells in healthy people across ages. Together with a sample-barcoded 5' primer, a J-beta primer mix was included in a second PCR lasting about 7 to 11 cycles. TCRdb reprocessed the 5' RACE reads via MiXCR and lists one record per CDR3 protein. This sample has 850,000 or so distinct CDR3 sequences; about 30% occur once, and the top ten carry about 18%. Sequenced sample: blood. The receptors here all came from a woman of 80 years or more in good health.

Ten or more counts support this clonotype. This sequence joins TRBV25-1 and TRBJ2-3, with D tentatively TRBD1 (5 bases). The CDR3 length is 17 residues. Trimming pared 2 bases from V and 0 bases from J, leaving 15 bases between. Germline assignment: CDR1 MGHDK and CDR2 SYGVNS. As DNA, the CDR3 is TGTGCCAGCAGTGAAAGGGGCAGGGTAACTAGCACAGATACGCAGTATTTT. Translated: CASSERGRVTSTDTQYF.

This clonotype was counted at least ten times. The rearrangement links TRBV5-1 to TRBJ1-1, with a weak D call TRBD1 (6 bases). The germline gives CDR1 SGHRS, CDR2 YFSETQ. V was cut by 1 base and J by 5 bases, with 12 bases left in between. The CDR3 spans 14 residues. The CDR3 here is CASSLTQGRTEAFF. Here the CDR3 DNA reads TGCGCCAGCAGCTTGACCCAGGGGAGGACTGAAGCTTTCTTT.

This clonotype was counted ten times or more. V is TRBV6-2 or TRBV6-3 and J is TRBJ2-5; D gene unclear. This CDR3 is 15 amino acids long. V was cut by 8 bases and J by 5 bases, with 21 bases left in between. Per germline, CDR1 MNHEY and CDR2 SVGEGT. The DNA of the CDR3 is TGTGCCAGCTCAAAACCCAGATCAATCGGGGAGACCCAGTACTTC. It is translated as CASSKPRSIGETQYF.